The clone carrying this TCR beta chain has a count of ten or more. The size of this beta chain means little, since it is a stray read in a library made for alpha chains. Regarding time point: sample taken at primary tumor resection. There were approximately 69 donors, all of them untreated patients with early-stage non-small cell lung cancer. This sample stems from a study of spatial heterogeneity in lung cancer. The CDR3 is made up of 15 amino acids. V lost 2 bases and J 3 bases, leaving 13 bases between the germline ends. In germline, CDR1 is SGHTA, CDR2 FQGTGA. TCRdb re-called the 5' RACE reads through MiXCR, storing one row per CDR3 protein. The sample carries about 5,500 distinct CDR3 sequences, around 12% recorded once.

Sequencing was performed on lung tissue, taken at surgery. The sequence was obtained from a human donor with early-stage non-small cell lung cancer. The chain is built from TRBV7-3 and TRBJ2-5; D perhaps matches TRBD2 (6 bases). CDR3 sequence (DNA): TGTGCCAGCAGCTTAGGGGGGTACCGCGAAGAGACCCAGTACTTC. Its protein product is CASSLGGYREETQYF. The complete variable domain, with remaining parts taken from reference TRBV7-3 and TRBJ2-5, reads GAGVSQTPSNKVTEKGKYVELRCDPISGHTALYWYRQSLGQGPEFLIYFQGTGAADDSGLPNDRFFAVRPEGSVSTLKIQRTERGDSAVYLCASSLGGYREETQYFGPGTRLLVL.